Listed here are 25 T cell receptor beta chains from one sample, sequenced in a study of blood T cell repertoires in COVID-19. Produced via immunoSEQ multiplex PCR; TCRdb's table is partial and in-frame only. The sample holds 200,000 to 250,000 clones, roughly four fifths seen once. The specimen was peripheral blood. The receptors were sampled from a woman aged 70-85 years with COVID-19, enrolled during active disease.

The chain joins TRBV27 to TRBJ1-5; 12 bases align to TRBD1. The CDR3 is made up of 15 amino acids. Germline CDR1 and CDR2: MNHEY and SMNVEV (reference sequence). V lost 3 bases to trimming and J lost 4 bases; unmatched junction nucleotides: 1. CDR3 in amino acids: CASSLGQGANQPQHF. DNA of the CDR3: TGTGCCAGCAGTTTGGGACAGGGGGCAAATCAGCCCCAGCATTTT.

The V gene is TRBV11-2, the J gene TRBJ1-5; D unclear. Per germline, CDR1 SGHAT and CDR2 FQNNGV. Trimming stripped 3 bases from V and 2 bases from J, with 11 bases between. This CDR3 has 15 residues. CDR3 in DNA: TGTGCCAGCAGCTTCGGGGTTGGCGGCAATCAGCCCCAGCATTTT. Protein sequence: CASSFGVGGNQPQHF.

This clone was observed a handful of times. The J gene is TRBJ1-5, the V gene TRBV28, with D tentatively TRBD1 (5 bases). The CDR3 is 15 residues long. Germline lookup yields CDR1 MDHEN and CDR2 SYDVKM. The V gene lost 4 bases and the J gene lost 4 bases, with 14 bases spanning the gap. The DNA of the CDR3 is TGTGCCAGCAGTTCTCCGGGGGGAGGTAATCAGCCCCAGCATTTT. Protein product: CASSSPGGGNQPQHF.

The CDR3 sequence: CASNIDRGTDTQYF. The CDR3 DNA follows: TGTGCCAGCAATATCGACAGGGGTACAGATACGCAGTATTTT. The chain is built from TRBV2 and TRBJ2-3; 8 bases are a match to TRBD1. V lost 7 bases to trimming and J lost 3 bases; unmatched junction nucleotides: 6. The V gene's germline CDR1 is SNHLY and CDR2 FYNNEI. The CDR3 length is 14 residues.

The chain joins TRBV18 to TRBJ2-7; D is perhaps TRBD2 (6 bases). The germline V gene has CDR1 KGHSH and CDR2 LQKENI. The CDR3 extends over 13 amino acids. V lost 2 bases and J lost 3, with 8 bases in between. The CDR3 DNA reads TGTGCCAGCTCACCATTCGGGGGCTACGAGCAGTACTTC. Protein: CASSPFGGYEQYF. Full variable domain (rest looked up from reference TRBV18 and TRBJ2-7): NAGVMQNPRHLVRRRGQEARLRCSPMKGHSHVYWYRQLPEEGLKFMVYLQKENIIDESGMPKERFSAEFPKEGPSILRIQQVVRGDSAAYFCASSPFGGYEQYFGPGTRLTVT.

The chain recombines TRBV27 with TRBJ2-5, with 7 bases identical to TRBD2. Germline V lookup: CDR1 MNHEY, CDR2 SMNVEV (reference sequence). V was pared by 6 bases and J by 4 bases, with 5 bases of the junction left unmatched. The CDR3 length is 13 residues. CDR3 bases: TGTGCCAGCAGCTGGGAGGGCCCAGAGACCCAGTACTTC. It codes for CASSWEGPETQYF.

The chain carries TRBV11-2 and TRBJ2-7; 7 nucleotides align to TRBD1. This CDR3 region has 17 residues. The V and J ends lost 5 bases and 1 base, in that order; junction bases with no gene match: 14. Per germline, CDR1 SGHAT and CDR2 FQNNGV. CDR3 bases: TGTGCCAGCAGCCCAGGGCTCCGGGACAGAAGATCCTACGAGCAGTACTTC. It specifies CASSPGLRDRRSYEQYF.

V gene TRBV5-6 combines with J gene TRBJ1-2, with TRBD1 matching 12 bases. V shed 1 base and J 4 bases; nucleotides not matched to a gene: 14. The germline V gene encodes CDR1 SGHDT and CDR2 YYEEEE. The CDR3 is made up of 19 amino acids. DNA for the CDR3: TGTGCCAGCAGCTTGTGGAGAATGGGACAGGGGGCTTTTGCCTATGGCTACACCTTC. Translation: CASSLWRMGQGAFAYGYTF.

The gene calls are TRBV27 and TRBJ1-5; 7 bases align to TRBD1. J gave up 2 bases and V 3 bases, and 4 bases lay outside the gene matches. CDR1 and CDR2 (germline): MNHEY, SMNVEV (reference sequence). The CDR3 sequence is 15 residues long. CDR3 in DNA: TGTGCCAGCAGTTTGAGGGGGCCGGGCAATCAGCCCCAGCATTTT. Protein product: CASSLRGPGNQPQHF.

V and J are TRBV5-1 and TRBJ1-4; the match to TRBD1 covers 9 bases. V lost 3 bases and J lost 5; bases outside the gene matches: 5. This CDR3 is built from 15 residues. The germline V gene has CDR1 SGHRS and CDR2 YFSETQ. The CDR3 bases are TGCGCCAGCAGCTCCGGGACAGGGACGAATGAAAAACTGTTTTTT. It is translated as CASSSGTGTNEKLFF.

V is TRBV24-1 and J is TRBJ2-5; 10 positions match TRBD2. Germline CDR1 reads KGHDR; CDR2 reads SFDVKD. The V gene end was trimmed by 9 bases and the J gene end by 5 bases; junction bases not matched to a gene: 8. The length of the CDR3 is 14 residues. CDR3 coding DNA: TGTGCCACCGAACTAGCGGGAAGGTGGGAGACCCAGTACTTC. Amino acid sequence: CATELAGRWETQYF.

This clone appeared once. This rearrangement joins TRBV28 to TRBJ2-2; D ambiguous. Trimming cost V 9 bases and J 2 bases, with 16 bases left between them. Germline CDR1 reads MDHEN; CDR2 reads SYDVKM. This CDR3 is 15 amino acids long. As DNA, the CDR3 is TGTGCCAGTAAGCGAGGAGCGTTTAACACCGGGGAGCTGTTTTTT. It specifies CASKRGAFNTGELFF.

The rearrangement joins TRBV3-1 (or the pseudogene TRBV3-2) to TRBJ2-7; D is possibly TRBD2 (5 bases). Per the germline V gene, CDR1 is LGHDT and CDR2 is YNNKEL (reference sequence). This CDR3 is built from 14 residues. V dropped 7 bases and J dropped 3 bases, with 16 bases sitting between them. The CDR3 protein is CASKRAPTDYEQYF. The CDR3 region has the DNA TGTGCCAGCAAGAGGGCTCCGACTGACTACGAGCAGTACTTC.

CDR3 DNA: TGTGCCACCAGCGCCGGTGGTAGGGAGACTGAAGCTTTCTTT. It is translated as CATSAGGRETEAFF. The J gene is TRBJ1-1, the V gene TRBV15; D gene unclear. Germline V gives CDR1 LNHNV, CDR2 YYDKDF (reference sequence). The V end lost 5 bases, the J end lost 5 bases, and 15 bases lay between the germline ends. The CDR3 loop spans 14 amino acids. The whole variable domain, remainder taken from reference TRBV15 and TRBJ1-1, is DAMVIQNPRYQVTQFGKPVTLSCSQTLNHNVMYWYQQKSSQAPKLLFHYYDKDFNNEADTPDNFQSRRPNTSFCFLDIRSPGLGDTAMYLCATSAGGRETEAFFGQGTRLTVV.

CDR3 sequence (DNA): TGTGCCAGCAGCTCCCGGAGGGGGCCCAGCAATCAGCCCCAGCATTTT. Its protein is CASSSRRGPSNQPQHF. The chain recombines TRBV5-8 with TRBJ1-5; 7 nucleotides agree with TRBD1. With 3 bases clipped from V and 1 base from J, the junction kept 7 bases outside the gene matches. The CDR3 loop spans 16 amino acids. The germline V gene has CDR1 SGHTS and CDR2 YDEGEE.

This rearrangement joins TRBV3-1 (or the pseudogene TRBV3-2) to TRBJ2-7; D is possibly TRBD2 (6 bases). The CDR3 is 14 amino acids. Germline V gives CDR1 LGHDT, CDR2 YNNKEL (reference sequence). The V end was cut by 4 bases, the J end by 0 bases, with 10 bases between. This CDR3 is CASSRDSGSYEQYF. As DNA, the CDR3 is TGTGCCAGCAGCCGGGACTCCGGCTCCTACGAGCAGTACTTC.

The rearrangement joins TRBV27 to TRBJ2-6; D gene unclear. CDR3 length equals 13 residues. Deletions cut 6 bases from V and 4 bases from J, with 7 bases between. Germline CDR1 MNHEY, CDR2 SMNVEV (reference sequence). The CDR3 bases are TGTGCCAGCAGGGTAACAGGGGCCAACGTCCTGACTTTC. This sequence encodes CASRVTGANVLTF.

The sample holds one count of this clone. The rearrangement links TRBV20-1 to TRBJ2-3, with TRBD2 identical over 12 bases. The germline V gene has CDR1 DFQATT and CDR2 SNEGSKA (reference sequence). V lost 5 bases to trimming and J lost 2 bases; unmatched junction nucleotides: 14. The CDR3 contains 18 residues. CDR3 DNA sequence: TGCAGTGCTCGTGGATCTAGCGGGAGGGCCATCTACACAGATACGCAGTATTTT. Residues: CSARGSSGRAIYTDTQYF.

The CDR3 region is CASSVGTGELFF. The CDR3 coding sequence is TGTGCCAGCAGTGTCGGCACCGGGGAGCTGTTTTTT. The chain combines TRBV6-6 with TRBJ2-2; D uncertain. With 5 bases removed from V and 4 bases from J, the gap between germline ends came to 5 bases. Germline-derived CDR1 and CDR2 are MNHNY and SVGAGI (reference sequence). The CDR3 has 12 residues.

This chain uses TRBV2 with TRBJ1-3; the match to TRBD1 covers 7 bases. The V segment lost 6 bases and the J segment 0 bases; nucleotides outside the gene matches: 2. The CDR3 totals 14 residues. Germline values: CDR1 SNHLY, CDR2 FYNNEI. CDR3 in DNA: TGTGCCAGCAGCCAGGGGGACTCTGGAAACACCATATATTTT. It is translated as CASSQGDSGNTIYF.

CDR3 in amino acids: CASSSSTSGRAVKTQYF. In DNA, the CDR3 is TGTGCCAGCAGCTCATCCACTAGCGGGAGGGCGGTAAAGACCCAGTACTTC. The V call is TRBV7-2, the J call TRBJ2-5; 13 bases line up with TRBD2. This CDR3 region has 17 residues. From germline, CDR1 is SGHTA and CDR2 FQGNSA. V gave up 4 bases and J gave up 6 bases; unmatched junction bases: 11.

This clone was found a few times. The J gene is TRBJ2-7, the V gene TRBV28; 8 nucleotides match TRBD2. Germline values: CDR1 MDHEN, CDR2 SYDVKM. After removal of 11 bases from V and 0 bases from J, the junction contained 12 bases not matched to a gene. CDR3 length equals 15 residues. The CDR3, as DNA: TGTGCCTCACGGAGGGGCGGGAGGCCCTCCTACGAGCAGTACTTC. Its translation is CASRRGGRPSYEQYF.

The chain is built from TRBV5-1 and TRBJ2-7, with 8 bases identical to TRBD2. The CDR3 is 15 amino acids. Trimming cost V 0 bases and J 5 bases; bases outside gene matches: 7. Per the germline V gene, CDR1 is SGHRS and CDR2 is YFSETQ. Written as DNA, the CDR3 is TGCGCCAGCAGCTTGGAAGCGGGAGCTATGGACGAGCAGTACTTC. Its protein is CASSLEAGAMDEQYF.

This chain uses TRBV18 with TRBJ2-7, with 7 bases identical to TRBD1. The CDR3 contains 15 residues. Trimming removed 4 bases from V and 0 bases from J; junction bases left unmatched: 6. The germline V gene encodes CDR1 KGHSH and CDR2 LQKENI. CDR3 sequence: CASSHGQDSSYEQYF. CDR3 nucleotide sequence: TGTGCCAGCTCACACGGACAGGACAGCTCCTACGAGCAGTACTTC.

V gene TRBV3-1 (or the pseudogene TRBV3-2) combines with J gene TRBJ2-7, with no clear D. The CDR3 totals 11 residues. CDR1 is LGHDT and CDR2 is YNNKEL in the germline V gene (reference sequence). This chain's CDR3 is CASSQATAFEV. DNA for the CDR3: TGTGCCAGCAGCCAAGCTACAGCCTTCGAGGTC.